What follows are 2 T cell receptor beta chains derived from one specimen sequenced in a study of OX40 agonist ivuxolimab in advanced cancers. Assay: immunoSEQ multiplex PCR; the TCRdb copy retains only in-frame clones and omits some. Among around 71,000 clones, approximately 78% were seen once, and the ten largest hold approximately 5%. Sequenced material: CD4+ or CD8+ T cells sorted from blood, taken in a trial of the OX40 agonist ivuxolimab. The receptors derive from an adult with an advanced solid tumor such as melanoma, head and neck, liver or kidney cancer.

The chain's CDR3 is CASSTSTANYGYTF. The CDR3 DNA reads TGTGCCAGTAGTACCTCCACCGCTAACTATGGCTACACCTTC. The chain uses TRBV19 and TRBJ1-2; D uncertain. The CDR3 is made up of 14 amino acids. Trimming removed 4 bases from V and 0 bases from J, with 9 bases in between. Germline loops: CDR1 LNHDA, CDR2 SQIVND (reference sequence).

CDR3 amino acids: CASRGQALSTDTQYF. CDR3 DNA sequence: TGTGCCAGTAGAGGGCAGGCCCTTAGCACAGATACGCAGTATTTT. This sequence joins TRBV19 and TRBJ2-3; no clear D gene. CDR3 length equals 15 residues. Trimming left V 6 bases short and J 0 bases short, with 13 bases between. Germline V gives CDR1 LNHDA, CDR2 SQIVND (reference sequence). Full variable domain (remainder filled in from reference TRBV19 and TRBJ2-3): DGGITQSPKYLFRKEGQNVTLSCEQNLNHDAMYWYRQDPGQGLRLIYYSQIVNDFQKGDIAEGYSVSREKKESFPLTVTSAQKNPTAFYLCASRGQALSTDTQYFGPGTRLTVL.